This T cell receptor (beta chain) was identified during a study of sequential checkpoint blockade in melanoma. Study results and caveats: Mutational load did not correlate with tumor T-cell fraction or clonality.

Note on this clone: The antigen remains undetermined.

The repertoire was sequenced with immunoSEQ multiplex PCR; TCRdb's copy has only in-frame clones and lacks some. The table shows 3,000 to 4,000 clones, with 20% to 25% occurring only once. The treatment is: randomized to nivolumab then ipilimumab (arm A) or the reverse (arm B). Here the sequenced sample was tumor tissue (inferred from file names), taken from a patient given nivolumab and ipilimumab in sequence. The source of this sequence is a human donor with melanoma.

The CDR3, as DNA: TGCAGCGTTGAAGATTGGCAGAACAATGAGCAGTTCTTC. Translated: CSVEDWQNNEQFF. The chain carries TRBV29-1 and TRBJ2-1; D is unclear. Trimming left V 0 bases short and J 5 bases short, with 8 bases between. This CDR3 has 13 amino acids. CDR1 is SQVTM, CDR2 ANQGSEA, per germline.